This entry concerns a single TCR beta chain. Investigators prepared the TCR beta libraries by applying iRepertoire HTBI primers and Arm-PCR of CDR3 regions. From the multiplex PCR reads, TCRdb called clonotypes with MiXCR, one entry per CDR3 protein. The table lists hundreds of thousands of distinct CDR3 sequences, less than 25% of them singletons. This sample was included in a study of regulatory T cells in long-lasting Graves disease. Germline assignment: CDR1 MNHEY and CDR2 SVGAGI. The length of the CDR3 is 15 residues. The junction had 9 bases not matched to a gene; V was cut back by 4 bases and J by 5 bases. Time point: persistent/refractory GD, antithyroid drugs over 5 years with positive TRAb. Scientists built the TCR library using RNA that was extracted from PBMCs. Diagnosing Graves' disease relied on the American Thyroid Association guidelines.

This chain links TRBV6-5 with TRBJ2-7; TRBD2 matches 9 bases. This clonotype was obtained from a female donor with Graves disease. Source: peripheral blood mononuclear cells (PBMCs), taken when the disease was refractory, from a patient treated with antithyroid drugs. This CDR3 reads CASSSGGSGSNEQYF. The DNA for the CDR3 is TGTGCCAGCAGTTCCGGGGGTAGCGGGAGCAACGAGCAGTACTTC.